The T cell receptor beta chain described here comes from a study of shared clonotypes between healthy human individuals (dated by TCRdb to 2019 to 2021). With respect to the entire study: The cohort comprised a couple of women and three men aged 18 to 49 years. To estimate repertoire size and how much clonotype sharing occurs between individuals, the study deeply sequenced the blood TCR repertoires of about five healthy adults. Each donor's leukapheresis produced roughly between roughly 0.85 and 9.5 billion PBMCs. For each donor, CD4 naive and CD4 memory were each run on three plates, CD8 naive on two plates, and CD8 memory on one plate. Libraries were prepared and TCR repertoires were sequenced by different laboratories using diverse techniques, in order to increase sequencing depth and limit assay-specific biases.

What the research found in general, with its limitations: Clonotypes shared by all four sorted-subset donors showed higher generation probabilities than non-shared clonotypes. Incomplete sequencing was indicated by rarefaction of sorted-subset datasets, despite the large sequencing depth. Larger estimated clonotype richness was generally found for naive subsets than for memory subsets. Sampling was limited to blood, and TCR repertoires in tissue likely differ from TCR repertoires in blood. The small number of donors limited the genetic and exposure-history diversity represented. Approximately 4.8% of naive CD4, 3.5% of naive CD8, approximately 2.2% of memory CD4, and 0.35% to 0.5% of memory CD8 clonotypes were shared across several donors. Based on pairwise subsampling, the degree of clonotype sharing among donors was expected to be affected by sequencing depth.

Using the deep immunoSEQ assay, TCR CDR3 regions were amplified from genomic DNA by multiplex PCR. For each cell subset, the extracted genomic DNA was distributed evenly across all wells of several immunoSEQ 96-well plates, and each plate served as one replicate. Each replicate PCR for sorted subsets received around 210 ng genomic DNA, equal to tens of thousands of T cell genomes. Purified libraries were measured with a Qubit 3.0 fluorometer, size-checked on a Bioanalyzer 2100, and measured again with the KAPA Library Quantification kit. Every immunoSEQ 96-well plate was sequenced on a separate single-read 150-cycle Illumina NextSeq 550 flow cell. Per the original workflow: Because only junctional sequences without quality scores were contained in the immunoSEQ output, filtering matching that applied to full-length reads could not be performed. To assign V/J genes and CDR3, sequences were annotated against IMGT germline references using PyIR, a Python wrapper for IgBLAST v1.9. Reads were removed for weak V/J assignments (E-value above 1e-6), missing CDR3, stop codons, out-of-frame junctions, or ambiguous translated residues. A V3J clonotype was defined by an identical inferred V gene, J gene, and CDR3 amino acid sequence. Percentage overlap between repertoires was computed as shared unique clonotypes divided by the size of the smaller repertoire. Repertoire richness was assessed with RTK rarefaction, the Chao1 estimator, and Recon v2.1 estimates of unobserved clonotypes. For all TCRbeta clonotypes obtained by the gDNA method from four donors, generation probabilities were computed with OLGA. In TCRdb, the immuneACCESS table is reduced to in-frame sequences with V and J assigned. These tables do not hold every clone; where another copy was compared, an unresolved V gene accounts for under half, and the others remain unexplained. V and J calls and clone size come straight from that table; D and trimming were deduced from the DNA. Present in this sample are a few million clones, 85% to 95% of which were seen just once. In total, the top ten clones hold about 0.13% of the sample.

Donors were healthy HIV-negative adults with no recently reported acute infections or vaccinations. Every donor was a Caucasian adult residing in Nashville, Tennessee, USA. CD4+ T cells were enriched by magnetic negative selection; naive cells were then positively selected on CD45RA, and the negative fraction formed the memory subset. Blood was obtained by leukapheresis, after which PBMCs were separated by Ficoll-Histopaque density gradient centrifugation and cryopreserved in liquid nitrogen vapor phase. Purity and quantity of every magnetically sorted T cell population were checked by analytical flow cytometry. Genomic DNA was isolated from each sorted fraction and quantified by UV absorbance on a Nanodrop 2000c. As concerns this clone: What antigen it recognizes has not been identified. Base-call qualities are not available, and no considerably larger clone is one nucleotide away.

What was sequenced was naive CD4+ T cells sorted from blood. The sample's cell subset or site label, decoded: CD45RA+ positively selected. This sequence was found in a man between 18 and 29 years old in good health.

Here the CDR3 is given as CASSLDWPGLDEQYF. The DNA is as follows: TGTGCCAGCAGCTTAGATTGGCCGGGGTTGGACGAGCAGTACTTC. This sequence uses TRBV11-2 and TRBJ2-7, with TRBD2 as a weak D call on 5 bases. The junction shows trimming of 0 bases on V and 5 bases on J, plus 14 bases between the germline ends. The CDR3 has 15 amino acids, counting the end cysteine and phenylalanine. This entry keeps only the CDR3 DNA: 45 bases, framed from base 1. CDR1 and CDR2 are drawn from the germline V gene: SGHAT, FQNNGV.